The 10 T cell receptor beta chains given below trace back to one sample, sequenced in a study of OX40 agonist ivuxolimab in advanced cancers. The repertoire was sequenced with immunoSEQ multiplex PCR; TCRdb's copy has only in-frame clones and lacks some. The repertoire includes tens of thousands of clones, about 83% of them detected once, and 0.55% to 0.8% sits in the top ten. Sequences were derived from CD4+ or CD8+ T cells sorted from blood, sampled in a trial of the OX40 agonist ivuxolimab. The origin of the receptors is an adult with an advanced solid tumor such as melanoma, head and neck, liver or kidney cancer.

In nucleotides, the CDR3 is TGTGCCAGCAAAAGGGGACAGAGCTCCTACGAGCAGTACTTC. It encodes CASKRGQSSYEQYF. The chain uses TRBV2 and TRBJ2-7, with TRBD1 identical over 7 bases. Germline V gene lookup returns CDR1 SNHLY and CDR2 FYNNEI. This CDR3 spans 14 amino acids. With 7 bases clipped from V and 0 bases from J, the junction kept 6 bases outside the gene matches. The full variable domain, rest sourced from reference TRBV2 and TRBJ2-7, is EPEVTQTPSHQVTQMGQEVILRCVPISNHLYFYWYRQILGQKVEFLVSFYNNEISEKSEIFDDQFSVERPDGSNFTLKIRSTKLEDSAMYFCASKRGQSSYEQYFGPGTRLTVT.

The chain links TRBV7-6 to TRBJ1-5, with 9 bases aligning to TRBD1. The CDR3 runs to 15 residues. The junction had 8 bases not matched to a gene; V was cut back by 5 bases and J by 6 bases. Germline CDR1 and CDR2: SGHVS and FNYEAQ. CDR3 protein: CASSAGTGSGQPQHF. CDR3 nucleotide sequence: TGTGCCAGCAGCGCGGGGACAGGGTCAGGTCAGCCCCAGCATTTT.

The rearrangement links TRBV5-4 to TRBJ2-3, with 10 bases fitting TRBD2. The CDR3 is 15 residues long. V trimming: 4 bases; J trimming: 3 bases; junction bases outside the gene matches: 5. CDR1 and CDR2 from the germline V gene are SGHNT and YYREEE (reference sequence). The CDR3 nucleotides are TGTGCCAGCAGCACCACTAGCGGGGTGACAGATACGCAGTATTTT. Translation gives CASSTTSGVTDTQYF.

This clone occurred a few times. This sequence joins TRBV5-1 and TRBJ2-2; the D gene is possibly TRBD1 (5 bases). Germline V gene data show CDR1 as SGHRS and CDR2 as YFSETQ. V lost 6 bases and J lost 4, with 13 bases in between. The CDR3 contains 14 residues. This CDR3 is CASTVQDTTGELFF. The CDR3 DNA sequence: TGCGCCAGCACGGTACAGGACACCACCGGGGAGCTGTTTTTT.

V usage is TRBV6-1 and J usage is TRBJ2-7, with TRBD2 as a possible D gene (6 bases). V was trimmed by 0 bases and J by 2 bases, leaving 8 bases between them. This CDR3 region has 14 residues. The germline V gene has CDR1 MNHNS and CDR2 SASEGT. The CDR3 protein is CASSEAAGTYEQYF. The CDR3 nucleotides read TGTGCCAGCAGTGAAGCCGCGGGGACCTACGAGCAGTACTTC.

This chain connects TRBV9 to TRBJ2-7, with D tentatively TRBD2 (5 bases). Trimming removed 0 bases from V and 0 bases from J, with 13 bases in between. This CDR3 has 16 amino acids. Germline CDR1 and CDR2: SGDLS and YYNGEE. The DNA for the CDR3 is TGTGCCAGCAGCGTAGCTAGTCTAGCCTCCTCCTACGAGCAGTACTTC. Its translation is CASSVASLASSYEQYF.

The CDR3 DNA reads as TGTGCCAGCAGTACGGGGACTAGCGGGAGGGCCCAGTTCTTC. Residues: CASSTGTSGRAQFF. This chain connects TRBV6-5 to TRBJ2-1; TRBD2 matches 16 bases. The germline gives CDR1 MNHEY, CDR2 SVGAGI. Unmatched junction bases numbered 5, after V lost 5 bases and J lost 13 bases. CDR3 length: 14 residues.

The rearrangement joins TRBV7-2 to TRBJ2-7; TRBD2 agrees at 12 bases. V lost 6 bases, J lost 4 bases, and 4 bases stayed unmatched. This CDR3 has 14 amino acids. Germline assignment: CDR1 SGHTA and CDR2 FQGNSA. DNA for the CDR3: TGTGCCAGCAGAAAGACTAGCGGGAGTTACGAGCAGTACTTC. This translates into CASRKTSGSYEQYF.

The chain carries TRBV6-1 and TRBJ2-3, with a weak D call TRBD2 (5 bases). The V and J ends lost 7 bases and 4 bases respectively, with 15 bases between them. CDR3 length equals 14 residues. Germline values: CDR1 MNHNS, CDR2 SASEGT. CDR3 sequence reads: CASTPGSRSDTQYF. As DNA, the CDR3 is TGTGCCAGCACTCCGGGAAGCCGATCAGATACGCAGTATTTT.

This chain connects TRBV6-6 to TRBJ1-1; TRBD1 is a possible D gene (5 bases). The CDR3 has 12 amino acids. V was trimmed by 6 bases and J by 1 base, leaving 6 bases between them. Per the germline V gene, CDR1 is MNHNY and CDR2 is SVGAGI (reference sequence). CDR3 protein: CASRRGNTEAFF. CDR3 sequence (DNA): TGTGCCAGCAGGAGGGGGAACACTGAAGCTTTCTTT.